Below are 25 T cell receptor beta chains sequenced from a single sample in a study of a mutant IDH1 vaccine in newly diagnosed glioma. These receptors' targets are unknown. Time point defined: week 23, last vaccination. Vaccination used 300 ug of mutant IDH1 20-mer peptide per dose, with topical imiquimod. Data came from immunoSEQ multiplex PCR; TCRdb stores just in-frame clones and leaves some out. The sample holds approximately 44,000 clones, around 93% seen once. The sample here was PBMCs, taken from a glioma patient whose treatment included an IDH1 peptide vaccine. These TCRs come from a man between 50 and 59 years old with glioma.

The V call is TRBV29-1, the J call TRBJ2-7; TRBD1 aligns across 10 bases. The V gene end was trimmed by 6 bases and the J gene end by 3 bases; junction bases not matched to a gene: 14. Germline V CDR1 and CDR2: SQVTM, ANQGSEA. The CDR3 has 16 amino acids. Here the CDR3 reads CSVYPADRGGVYEQYF. As DNA, the CDR3 is TGCAGCGTCTACCCCGCGGACAGGGGGGGGGTCTACGAGCAGTACTTC.

To note about this clone: A read error may produce the germline difference seen at one junction end. The chain employs TRBV7-7 and TRBJ2-1; 8 nucleotides align to TRBD2. The germline V gene encodes CDR1 SSHAT and CDR2 FNYEAQ (reference sequence). This CDR3 contains 17 residues. The CDR3, as DNA: TGTGCTAGCAGCTTAGCGGAATTAACTAGCGGTTACAATGAGCAGTTCTTC. Encoded protein: CASSLAELTSGYNEQFF.

The chain recombines TRBV9 with TRBJ1-2; D remains unclear. The CDR3 extends over 14 amino acids. The ends were cut back, 2 bases at V and 2 bases at J, with 10 bases in the middle. Germline CDR1 is SGDLS and CDR2 is YYNGEE. CDR3 residues: CASSVGSGNYGYTF. The DNA for the CDR3 is TGTGCCAGCAGCGTGGGGAGCGGAAACTATGGCTACACCTTC.

The chain uses TRBV6-6 and TRBJ1-5; weak D call: TRBD1 (6 bases). The V and J ends lost 6 bases and 5 bases respectively, with 20 bases between them. The germline V gene has CDR1 MNHNY and CDR2 SVGAGI (reference sequence). This CDR3 has 16 amino acids. CDR3 residues: CASSPSGGPVDQPQHF. CDR3 in DNA: TGTGCCAGCAGCCCATCGGGGGGGCCGGTCGATCAGCCCCAGCATTTT.

The gene calls are TRBV19 and TRBJ2-1; TRBD2 matches at 8 bases. The trim removed 7 bases at V and 3 bases at J, leaving 17 bases unmatched. Germline assignment: CDR1 LNHDA and CDR2 SQIVND (reference sequence). The CDR3 covers 18 residues. The DNA of the CDR3 is TGTGCCAGTACCGCCCGAGGTTGGTCTAGCGGGCTCTACAATGAGCAGTTCTTC. Protein sequence: CASTARGWSSGLYNEQFF. The full variable domain, in which reference TRBV19 and TRBJ2-1 provide the parts outside the CDR3, is DGGITQSPKYLFRKEGQNVTLSCEQNLNHDAMYWYRQDPGQGLRLIYYSQIVNDFQKGDIAEGYSVSREKKESFPLTVTSAQKNPTAFYLCASTARGWSSGLYNEQFFGPGTRLTVL.

The CDR3 here is CASSPDTRNQPQHF. The CDR3 DNA sequence: TGTGCCAGCAGCCCTGACACCCGGAATCAGCCCCAGCATTTT. V is TRBV28 and J is TRBJ1-5; D unclear. The ends were cut back, 6 bases at V and 4 bases at J, with 13 bases in the middle. The CDR3 spans 14 residues. The germline V gene has CDR1 MDHEN and CDR2 SYDVKM.

The rearrangement joins TRBV2 to TRBJ2-2; the D gene is possibly TRBD2 (7 bases). There are 17 residues in the CDR3. The V and J ends lost 4 bases and 0 bases respectively, with 15 bases between them. Per germline, CDR1 SNHLY and CDR2 FYNNEI. CDR3 in amino acids: CASSVPSGGSNTGELFF. The CDR3 DNA follows: TGTGCCAGCAGTGTGCCGTCGGGGGGCTCGAACACCGGGGAGCTGTTTTTT.

This clone was recorded only once. The rearrangement links TRBV27 to TRBJ2-5; D gene ambiguous. This CDR3 is 13 amino acids long. Germline V gene sequence: CDR1 MNHEY, CDR2 SMNVEV (reference sequence). Deletions cut 3 bases from V and 5 bases from J, with 10 bases between. CDR3 loop: CASSFRNVETQYF. The DNA for the CDR3 is TGTGCCAGCAGTTTCAGGAATGTTGAGACCCAGTACTTC.

The gene calls are TRBV9 and TRBJ2-6; tentatively, D is TRBD1 (6 bases). V was pared by 2 bases and J by 1 base, with 10 bases between. This CDR3 has 16 residues. Per germline, CDR1 SGDLS and CDR2 YYNGEE. CDR3 sequence reads: CASSVTQGSGANVLTF. The CDR3 DNA sequence: TGTGCCAGCAGCGTTACACAGGGATCTGGGGCCAACGTCCTGACTTTC.

The chain combines TRBV5-1 with TRBJ1-1; 10 nucleotides match TRBD1. This CDR3 contains 15 residues. Germline assignment: CDR1 SGHRS and CDR2 YFSETQ. After removal of 4 bases from V and 5 bases from J, the junction contained 8 bases not matched to a gene. This CDR3 is CASSGGTGDVTEAFF. CDR3 nucleotides: TGCGCCAGCAGCGGCGGGACAGGGGATGTTACTGAAGCTTTCTTT. Together with reference TRBV5-1 and TRBJ1-1, the CDR3 gives the full variable domain: KAGVTQTPRYLIKTRGQQVTLSCSPISGHRSVSWYQQTPGQGLQFLFEYFSETQRNKGNFPGRFSGRQFSNSRSEMNVSTLELGDSALYLCASSGGTGDVTEAFFGQGTRLTVV.

The genes are TRBV5-6 and TRBJ1-1; no clear D. Trimming took off 4 bases at V and 0 bases at J, with 7 bases between the two ends. Germline values: CDR1 SGHDT, CDR2 YYEEEE. CDR3 length equals 13 residues. CDR3: CASSPSMNTEAFF. CDR3 nucleotide sequence: TGTGCCAGCAGCCCCAGTATGAACACTGAAGCTTTCTTT.

The chain carries TRBV5-1 and TRBJ1-5; D unclear. The V end lost 0 bases, the J end lost 7 bases, and 8 bases lay between the germline ends. The length of the CDR3 is 13 residues. Germline V gene data show CDR1 as SGHRS and CDR2 as YFSETQ. The CDR3 spells CASSLALGQPQHF. The DNA for the CDR3 is TGCGCCAGCAGCTTGGCCTTGGGGCAGCCCCAGCATTTT.

In the case of this clone: Other DNA sequences of this sample code for an identical CDR3. This chain links TRBV18 with TRBJ1-6, with 7 bases that match TRBD1. V was clipped by 3 bases and J by 10 bases; unmatched bases: 6. Germline values: CDR1 KGHSH, CDR2 LQKENI. This CDR3 region has 14 residues. The CDR3 nucleotides read TGTGCCAGCTCACCCACAGGGGAACGATCACCCCTCCACTTT. Its protein is CASSPTGERSPLHF.

The rearrangement links TRBV4-3 to TRBJ2-2; possibly TRBD2 for D (6 bases). The CDR3 consists of 16 residues. Germline V CDR1 and CDR2: LGHNA, YSLEER. V lost 0 bases and J lost 2, with 10 bases in between. The CDR3 loop is CASSQDTGDNTGELFF. The DNA of the CDR3 is TGCGCCAGCAGCCAAGATACGGGGGATAACACCGGGGAGCTGTTTTTT.

This rearrangement joins TRBV28 to TRBJ1-1; a possible D gene is TRBD1 (6 bases). Trimming removed 7 bases at V and 11 bases at J, with 23 bases between. Germline CDR1 and CDR2: MDHEN and SYDVKM. The CDR3 consists of 14 residues. The CDR3 region is CASTLRGAGARAFF. The CDR3 DNA is TGTGCCAGCACCTTAAGGGGGGCGGGGGCCCGCGCTTTCTTT. Drawing the rest from reference TRBV28 and TRBJ1-1, the complete variable domain is DVKVTQSSRYLVKRTGEKVFLECVQDMDHENMFWYRQDPGLGLRLIYFSYDVKMKEKGDIPEGYSVSREKKERFSLILESASTNQTSMYLCASTLRGAGARAFFGQGTRLTVV.

V usage is TRBV29-1 and J usage is TRBJ1-2; 8 bases agree with TRBD1. Germline lookup yields CDR1 SQVTM and CDR2 ANQGSEA. With V trimmed by 2 bases and J by 4 bases, 15 bases remained unmatched. The CDR3 has 17 residues. CDR3 in amino acids: CSVERTGIEGEGYGYTF. CDR3 coding DNA: TGCAGCGTTGAACGGACAGGGATCGAGGGGGAGGGCTATGGCTACACCTTC.

The gene calls are TRBV7-2 and TRBJ1-3; TRBD1 matches 8 bases. The trim removed 5 bases at V and 2 bases at J, leaving 5 bases unmatched. Germline CDR1 SGHTA, CDR2 FQGNSA. This CDR3 contains 15 residues. The CDR3 sequence is CASSIQGGAGNTIYF. DNA of the CDR3: TGTGCCAGCAGCATACAGGGGGGAGCTGGAAACACCATATATTTT.

The V gene is TRBV7-8, the J gene TRBJ2-2, with 12 bases lining up with TRBD2. Unmatched junction bases numbered 6, after V lost 5 bases and J lost 5 bases. The length of the CDR3 is 16 residues. Germline V gene data show CDR1 as SGHVS and CDR2 as FQNEAQ. The CDR3 nucleotides read TGTGCCAGCAGCCCCCCTAGCGGGGGGGGGACCGGGGAGCTGTTTTTT. Protein sequence: CASSPPSGGGTGELFF. The variable domain in full, with the rest retrieved from reference TRBV7-8 and TRBJ2-2, is GAGVSQSPRYKVAKRGQDVALRCDPISGHVSLFWYQQALGQGPEFLTYFQNEAQLDKSGLPSDRFFAERPEGSVSTLKIQRTQQEDSAVYLCASSPPSGGGTGELFFGEGSRLTVL.

V and J are TRBV4-2 and TRBJ2-7; maybe TRBD1 (5 bases). The CDR3 is 13 residues long. Germline assignment: CDR1 LGHNA and CDR2 YNFKEQ. V was pared by 0 bases and J by 7 bases, with 10 bases between. CDR3: CASSQDVTEEQYF. For the CDR3, the DNA is TGTGCCAGCAGCCAAGATGTGACAGAGGAGCAGTACTTC.

The rearrangement links TRBV6-5 to TRBJ2-7; D assignment may be TRBD1 or TRBD2 (5 bases each). CDR1 is MNHEY, CDR2 SVGAGI, per germline. The CDR3 runs to 14 residues. Trimming left V 0 bases short and J 6 bases short, with 12 bases between. CDR3 nucleotide sequence: TGTGCCAGCAGTTACTCATTTGGGGGTGGCGAGCAGTACTTC. Amino acids: CASSYSFGGGEQYF.

This chain connects TRBV5-1 to TRBJ1-2; the D gene is possibly TRBD1 (5 bases). CDR3 length: 13 amino acids. Germline-derived CDR1 and CDR2 are SGHRS and YFSETQ. Deletions cut 5 bases from V and 8 bases from J, with 16 bases between. The CDR3 spells CASSSGGAEGYTF. CDR3 bases: TGCGCCAGCAGTTCAGGTGGGGCTGAAGGCTACACCTTC. Full variable domain (rest looked up from reference TRBV5-1 and TRBJ1-2): KAGVTQTPRYLIKTRGQQVTLSCSPISGHRSVSWYQQTPGQGLQFLFEYFSETQRNKGNFPGRFSGRQFSNSRSEMNVSTLELGDSALYLCASSSGGAEGYTFGSGTRLTVV.

The chain is built from TRBV7-8 and TRBJ2-6; D may be TRBD2 (6 bases). CDR3 length: 19 amino acids. V dropped 5 bases and J dropped 0 bases, with 20 bases sitting between them. Germline V CDR1 and CDR2: SGHVS, FQNEAQ. The CDR3 loop is CASSPVVEGSSSGANVLTF. The CDR3 DNA reads TGTGCCAGCAGCCCAGTCGTGGAGGGCTCCTCCTCTGGGGCCAACGTCCTGACTTTC.

The V call is TRBV6-5, the J call TRBJ1-6; D is possibly TRBD1 (5 bases). V was cut by 2 bases and J by 8 bases, with 13 bases left in between. Germline CDR1 is MNHEY and CDR2 is SVGAGI. This CDR3 spans 15 amino acids. CDR3 region: CASSYVDRGDSPLHF. CDR3 DNA sequence: TGTGCCAGCAGTTACGTTGACAGAGGAGATTCACCCCTCCACTTT.

About this clone: This sample also contains other DNA sequences that code for the same CDR3. The chain is built from TRBV5-6 and TRBJ2-7, with 12 positions matching TRBD1. Germline V gene data show CDR1 as SGHDT and CDR2 as YYEEEE. V trimming: 4 bases; J trimming: 4 bases; junction bases outside the gene matches: 3. The CDR3 is made up of 14 amino acids. The CDR3, as DNA: TGTGCCAGCAGCCCGGGACAGGGGGCATACGAGCAGTACTTC. Amino acids: CASSPGQGAYEQYF.

This chain connects TRBV15 to TRBJ2-5; 9 bases line up with TRBD1. This CDR3 contains 15 residues. Per the germline V gene, CDR1 is LNHNV and CDR2 is YYDKDF (reference sequence). Unmatched junction bases numbered 7, after V lost 3 bases and J lost 5 bases. CDR3 DNA: TGTGCCACCAGCAGGGGGACAGGGCTAGGGGAGACCCAGTACTTC. Its translation: CATSRGTGLGETQYF. Complete variable domain (other parts from reference TRBV15 and TRBJ2-5): DAMVIQNPRYQVTQFGKPVTLSCSQTLNHNVMYWYQQKSSQAPKLLFHYYDKDFNNEADTPDNFQSRRPNTSFCFLDIRSPGLGDTAMYLCATSRGTGLGETQYFGPGTRLLVL.